Each of the 16 T cell receptor beta chains below was sequenced from the same sample in a study of T-cell reconstitution after alpha-beta-depleted transplantation in children. Molecular barcoding with unique molecular identifiers was used for the TCRbeta library. TCRdb re-called the PCR reads with MiXCR, one entry per CDR3 protein. Of roughly 76,000 distinct CDR3 sequences detected, roughly a tenth appear once; the ten largest clones hold roughly 13%. Sample: PBMCs, taken before TCRalphabeta/CD19-depleted stem cell transplant. These receptors all come from a boy aged 5-17 years with acute myeloid leukemia, due to receive a stem cell transplant.

The sample holds many counts of this clonotype. The CDR3 nucleotides read TGTGCCAGCAGCTTAGTGGAACCGTCGCCGAAAACTAGCACAGATACGCAGTATTTT. It is translated as CASSLVEPSPKTSTDTQYF. V and J are TRBV7-9 and TRBJ2-3; no firm D call. The CDR3 is 19 amino acids. The germline gives CDR1 SEHNR, CDR2 FQNEAQ (reference sequence). The germline V and J ends were trimmed by 1 base and 0 bases, with 20 bases remaining between them.

This clonotype appeared many times. The chain is built from TRBV20-1 and TRBJ2-5, with unresolved D. Germline V gene lookup returns CDR1 DFQATT and CDR2 SNEGSKA (reference sequence). The CDR3 runs 13 residues. Between the trimmed V and J ends, which lost 0 bases and 0 bases, there was a span of 5 bases. CDR3 nucleotides: TGCAGTGCTAGAGACCGATACCAAGAGACCCAGTACTTC. Its protein is CSARDRYQETQYF.

Details on this clonotype: Mismatch with germline at one junction end may stem from a read error. The chain uses TRBV3-1 and TRBJ2-7; 7 bases agree with TRBD2. The germline V gene encodes CDR1 LGHDT and CDR2 YNNKEL (reference sequence). The CDR3 is made up of 18 amino acids. The DNA of the CDR3 is TGTGCCTGCAGTTTATCAAGGGCTGTAGGCGGGAGCAGGTACGAGCAGTACTTC. This gives the protein CACSLSRAVGGSRYEQYF.

This clonotype was seen ten or more times. This chain uses TRBV20-1 with TRBJ2-1; TRBD2 matches at 7 bases. The CDR3 totals 15 residues. V trimming: 1 base; J trimming: 2 bases; junction bases outside the gene matches: 5. Germline V gene lookup returns CDR1 DFQATT and CDR2 SNEGSKA (reference sequence). The CDR3 spells CSARGAAGPYNEQFF. The CDR3 DNA is TGCAGTGCTAGAGGAGCAGCGGGGCCCTACAATGAGCAGTTCTTC.

In this sample, this clonotype turned up many times. J is TRBJ1-1 and V is TRBV4-1; D gene uncertain. Germline V gene lookup returns CDR1 MGHRA and CDR2 YSYEKL. V gave up 0 bases and J gave up 10 bases, with 18 bases separating them. This CDR3 contains 15 residues. CDR3 sequence reads: CASSQDSSSPPPAFF. In DNA form, the CDR3 reads TGCGCCAGCAGCCAAGATTCTAGCTCGCCTCCTCCAGCTTTCTTT.

This clonotype occurred many times. V and J are TRBV15 and TRBJ1-1, with D hard to call. Germline CDR1 and CDR2: LNHNV and YYDKDF (reference sequence). CDR3 length: 15 amino acids. Trimming shortened V by 3 bases and J by 7 bases, and 18 bases separated the two germline ends. CDR3 residues: CATSSPTSGTVEAFF. The CDR3 DNA reads TGTGCCACCAGCAGTCCCACCTCAGGTACAGTTGAAGCTTTCTTT.

This clonotype was seen ten or more times. The CDR3 protein is CASSLYRGGIIYNEQFF. DNA for the CDR3: TGTGCCAGCAGCTTGTATCGCGGGGGGATAATCTACAATGAGCAGTTCTTC. The chain combines TRBV5-8 with TRBJ2-1; 8 positions match TRBD2. V trimming: 1 base; J trimming: 3 bases; junction bases outside the gene matches: 9. This CDR3 is built from 17 residues. CDR1 SGHTS and CDR2 YDEGEE come from the germline V gene.

This clonotype was seen repeatedly, ten times or more. This chain connects TRBV11-2 to TRBJ2-5; TRBD1 aligns across 7 bases. Germline CDR1 and CDR2: SGHAT and FQNNGV. This CDR3 is 13 amino acids long. The trim removed 6 bases at V and 5 bases at J, leaving 6 bases unmatched. The DNA for the CDR3 is TGTGCCAGCAGTCGACAGGGATGGGAGACCCAGTACTTC. Protein: CASSRQGWETQYF.

This chain connects TRBV10-3 to TRBJ1-2; TRBD1 might be the D (5 bases). The ends were cut back, 0 bases at V and 4 bases at J, with 15 bases in the middle. Germline assignment: CDR1 ENHRY and CDR2 SYGVKD. The CDR3 totals 16 residues. Here the CDR3 DNA reads TGTGCCATCAGTGAGTCGCGGGACCGACCCTTCTATGGCTACACCTTC. Translated, it gives CAISESRDRPFYGYTF.

Ten or more counts support this clonotype. V is TRBV7-9 and J is TRBJ1-1, with D possibly being TRBD1 (6 bases). Trimming shortened V by 5 bases and J by 4 bases, and 20 bases separated the two germline ends. CDR3 length equals 16 residues. CDR1 is SEHNR, CDR2 FQNEAQ, per germline (reference sequence). The CDR3 loop reads CASSTRSGQMFTEAFF. The DNA of the CDR3 is TGTGCCAGCAGCACGAGATCGGGACAAATGTTCACTGAAGCTTTCTTT. Supplemented by reference TRBV7-9 and TRBJ1-1, the full variable domain reads DTGVSQNPRHKITKRGQNVTFRCDPISEHNRLYWYRQTLGQGPEFLTYFQNEAQLEKSRLLSDRFSAERPKGSFSTLEIQRTEQGDSAMYLCASSTRSGQMFTEAFFGQGTRLTVV.

The sample holds many counts of this clonotype. The V call is TRBV20-1, the J call TRBJ2-4; TRBD2 is a possible D gene (5 bases). Trimming left V 1 base short and J 6 bases short, with 10 bases between. This CDR3 has 13 residues. Germline V lookup: CDR1 DFQATT, CDR2 SNEGSKA (reference sequence). Written as DNA, the CDR3 is TGCAGTGCTAGAGTAAGCGGTCGAAACATTCAGTACTTC. This codes for CSARVSGRNIQYF.

This clonotype appeared many times. One end of the junction varies from germline; a read error may be responsible. The V call is TRBV5-1, the J call TRBJ2-5, with D possibly TRBD2 on 6 matching bases. The CDR3 has 14 residues. Per germline, CDR1 SGHRS and CDR2 YFSETQ. This CDR3 is CASSLEGVREIQYF. Here the CDR3 DNA reads TGCGCCAGCAGCTTGGAAGGGGTCCGGGAGATCCAGTACTTC.

This clonotype was counted at least ten times. The rearrangement joins TRBV6-1 to TRBJ2-1; 11 positions agree with TRBD2. The CDR3 runs to 15 residues. V trimming: 7 bases; J trimming: 9 bases; junction bases outside the gene matches: 11. Germline V gene lookup returns CDR1 MNHNS and CDR2 SASEGT. The CDR3 DNA follows: TGTGCCAGCACCGCACAACTAGCGGGAGTAGGTGAGCAGTTCTTC. Its protein is CASTAQLAGVGEQFF.

In this sample, this clonotype turned up many times. The V call is TRBV10-3, the J call TRBJ2-2; 10 positions match TRBD2. CDR3 length: 17 amino acids. The trim removed 3 bases at V and 3 bases at J, leaving 7 bases unmatched. The germline V gene encodes CDR1 ENHRY and CDR2 SYGVKD. CDR3 region: CAISDVAGGLDTGELFF. CDR3 sequence (DNA): TGTGCCATCAGTGACGTAGCGGGAGGCCTGGACACCGGGGAGCTGTTTTTT.

This clonotype has ten or more counts. The chain combines TRBV5-1 with TRBJ1-6, with D perhaps TRBD1 (5 bases). The CDR3 contains 15 residues. CDR1 is SGHRS and CDR2 is YFSETQ in the germline V gene. Trimming shortened V by 0 bases and J by 7 bases, and 11 bases separated the two germline ends. The CDR3 sequence: CASSLDGGGNSPLHF. CDR3 nucleotide sequence: TGCGCCAGCAGCTTGGATGGGGGAGGGAATTCACCCCTCCACTTT.

This clonotype was recorded many times. CDR3 in DNA: TGTGCCAGCAGCAAAACTAGCGGGGGCACAGATACGCAGTATTTT. Translated: CASSKTSGGTDTQYF. The chain links TRBV7-9 to TRBJ2-3; 10 nucleotides line up with TRBD2. CDR1 SEHNR and CDR2 FQNEAQ come from the germline V gene (reference sequence). After removal of 5 bases from V and 1 base from J, the junction contained 3 bases not matched to a gene. The CDR3 spans 15 residues.